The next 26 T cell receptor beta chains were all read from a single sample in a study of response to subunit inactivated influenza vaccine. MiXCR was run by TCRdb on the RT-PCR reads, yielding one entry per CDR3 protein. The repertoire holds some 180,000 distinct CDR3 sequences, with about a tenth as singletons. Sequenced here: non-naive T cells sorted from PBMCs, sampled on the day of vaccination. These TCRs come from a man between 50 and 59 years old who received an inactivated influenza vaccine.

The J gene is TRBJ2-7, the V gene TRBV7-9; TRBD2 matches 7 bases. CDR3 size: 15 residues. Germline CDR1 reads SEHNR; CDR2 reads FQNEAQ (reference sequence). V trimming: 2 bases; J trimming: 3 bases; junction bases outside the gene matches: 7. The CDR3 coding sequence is TGTGCCAGCAGCTTAATACAAGCGGGAAACTACGAGCAGTACTTC. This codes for CASSLIQAGNYEQYF.

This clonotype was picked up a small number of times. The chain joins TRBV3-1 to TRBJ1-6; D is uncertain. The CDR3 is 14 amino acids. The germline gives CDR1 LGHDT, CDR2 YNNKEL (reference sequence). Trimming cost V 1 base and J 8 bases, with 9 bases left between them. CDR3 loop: CASSQVLGDSPLHF. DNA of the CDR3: TGTGCCAGCAGCCAAGTTTTAGGCGATTCACCCCTCCACTTT.

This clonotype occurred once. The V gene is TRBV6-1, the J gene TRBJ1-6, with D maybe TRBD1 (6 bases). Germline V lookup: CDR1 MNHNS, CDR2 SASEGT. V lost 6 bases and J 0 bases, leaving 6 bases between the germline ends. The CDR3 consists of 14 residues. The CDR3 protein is CASRQGSYNSPLHF. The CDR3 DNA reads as TGTGCCAGCAGACAGGGCTCCTATAATTCACCCCTCCACTTT.

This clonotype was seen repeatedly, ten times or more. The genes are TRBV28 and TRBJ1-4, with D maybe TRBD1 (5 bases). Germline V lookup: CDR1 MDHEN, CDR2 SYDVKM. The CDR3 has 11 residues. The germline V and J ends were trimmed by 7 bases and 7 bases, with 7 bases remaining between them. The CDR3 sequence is CASKQGEKLFF. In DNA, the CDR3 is TGTGCCAGCAAGCAGGGTGAAAAACTGTTTTTT.

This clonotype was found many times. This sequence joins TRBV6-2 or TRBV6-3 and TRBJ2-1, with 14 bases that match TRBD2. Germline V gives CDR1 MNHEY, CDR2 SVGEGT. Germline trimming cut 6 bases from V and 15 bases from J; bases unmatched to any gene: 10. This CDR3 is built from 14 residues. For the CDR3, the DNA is TGTGCCAGCAGCCCCGGACTAGCGGGAGGAGCCCGGTTCTTC. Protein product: CASSPGLAGGARFF.

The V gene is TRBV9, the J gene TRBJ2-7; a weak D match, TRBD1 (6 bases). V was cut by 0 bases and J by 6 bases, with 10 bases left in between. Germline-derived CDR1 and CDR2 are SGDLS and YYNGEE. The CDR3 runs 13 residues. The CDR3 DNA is TGTGCCAGCAGCGTAGCCTCAGGGGCCGAGCAGTACTTC. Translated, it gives CASSVASGAEQYF.

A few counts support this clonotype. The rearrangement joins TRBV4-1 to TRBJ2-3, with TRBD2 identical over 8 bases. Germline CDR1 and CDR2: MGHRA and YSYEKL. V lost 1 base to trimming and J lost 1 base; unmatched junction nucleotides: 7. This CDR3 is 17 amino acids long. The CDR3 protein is CASSQVVRAGGTDTQYF. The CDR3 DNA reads TGCGCCAGCAGCCAAGTGGTGCGAGCGGGGGGCACAGATACGCAGTATTTT.

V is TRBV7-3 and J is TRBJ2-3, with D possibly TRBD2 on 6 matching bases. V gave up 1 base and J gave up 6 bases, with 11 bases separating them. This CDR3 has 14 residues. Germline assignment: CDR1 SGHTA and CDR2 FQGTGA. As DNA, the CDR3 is TGTGCCAGCAGCTTAATGACTAGTCGGGATACGCAGTATTTT. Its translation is CASSLMTSRDTQYF.

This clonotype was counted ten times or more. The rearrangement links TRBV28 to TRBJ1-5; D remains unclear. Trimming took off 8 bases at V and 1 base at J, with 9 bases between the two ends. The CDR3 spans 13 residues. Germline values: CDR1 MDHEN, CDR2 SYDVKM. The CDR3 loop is CASSPDSNQPQHF. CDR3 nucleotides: TGTGCCAGCTCACCAGACAGCAATCAGCCCCAGCATTTT.

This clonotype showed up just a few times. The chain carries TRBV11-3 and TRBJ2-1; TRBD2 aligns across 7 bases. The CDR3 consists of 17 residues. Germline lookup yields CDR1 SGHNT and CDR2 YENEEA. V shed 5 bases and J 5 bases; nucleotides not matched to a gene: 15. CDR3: CASSRLSGRAGNNEQFF. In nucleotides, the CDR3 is TGTGCCAGCAGCCGGTTGTCGGGGCGAGCGGGAAACAATGAGCAGTTCTTC. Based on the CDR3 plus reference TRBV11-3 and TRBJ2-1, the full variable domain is EAGVVQSPRYKIIEKKQPVAFWCNPISGHNTLYWYLQNLGQGPELLIRYENEEAVDDSQLPKDRFSAERLKGVDSTLKIQPAELGDSAVYLCASSRLSGRAGNNEQFFGPGTRLTVL.

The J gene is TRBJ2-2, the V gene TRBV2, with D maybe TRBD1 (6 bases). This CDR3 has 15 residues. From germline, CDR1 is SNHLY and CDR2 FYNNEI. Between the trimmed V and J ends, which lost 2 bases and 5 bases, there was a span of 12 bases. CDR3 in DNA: TGTGCCAGCAGTGAAATACAGGGCTTGACCGGGGAGCTGTTTTTT. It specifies CASSEIQGLTGELFF.

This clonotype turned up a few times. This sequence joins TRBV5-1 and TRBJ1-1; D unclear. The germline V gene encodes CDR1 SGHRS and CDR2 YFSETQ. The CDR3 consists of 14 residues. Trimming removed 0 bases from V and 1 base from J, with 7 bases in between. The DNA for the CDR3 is TGCGCCAGCAGCTTGGAGGTGGGGAACACTGAAGCTTTCTTT. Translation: CASSLEVGNTEAFF. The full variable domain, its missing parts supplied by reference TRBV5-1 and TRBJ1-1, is KAGVTQTPRYLIKTRGQQVTLSCSPISGHRSVSWYQQTPGQGLQFLFEYFSETQRNKGNFPGRFSGRQFSNSRSEMNVSTLELGDSALYLCASSLEVGNTEAFFGQGTRLTVV.

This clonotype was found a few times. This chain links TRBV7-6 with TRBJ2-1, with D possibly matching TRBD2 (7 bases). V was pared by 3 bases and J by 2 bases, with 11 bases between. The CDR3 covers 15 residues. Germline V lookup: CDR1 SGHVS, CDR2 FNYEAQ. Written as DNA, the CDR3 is TGTGCCAGCAGCTTGTGGGGGGGCGCCTACAATGAGCAGTTCTTC. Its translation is CASSLWGGAYNEQFF.

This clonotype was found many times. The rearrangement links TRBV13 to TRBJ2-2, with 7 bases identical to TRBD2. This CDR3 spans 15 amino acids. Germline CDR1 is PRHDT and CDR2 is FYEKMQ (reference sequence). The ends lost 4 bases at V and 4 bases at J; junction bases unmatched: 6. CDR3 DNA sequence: TGTGCCAGCAGCTCCAGGACTAGACGCACCGGGGAGCTGTTTTTT. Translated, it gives CASSSRTRRTGELFF.

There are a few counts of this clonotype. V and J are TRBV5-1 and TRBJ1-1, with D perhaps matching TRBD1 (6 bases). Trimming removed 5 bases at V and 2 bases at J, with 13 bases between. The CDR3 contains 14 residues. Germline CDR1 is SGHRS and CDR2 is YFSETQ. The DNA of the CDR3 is TGCGCCAGCAGTCCCGGCAGGGGCAACACTGAAGCTTTCTTT. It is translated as CASSPGRGNTEAFF.

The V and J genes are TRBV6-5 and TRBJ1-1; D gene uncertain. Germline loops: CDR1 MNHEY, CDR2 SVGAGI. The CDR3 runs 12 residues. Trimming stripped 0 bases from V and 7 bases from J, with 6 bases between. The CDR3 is CASSYSRGEAFF. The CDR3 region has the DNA TGTGCCAGCAGTTACTCGCGGGGTGAAGCTTTCTTT.

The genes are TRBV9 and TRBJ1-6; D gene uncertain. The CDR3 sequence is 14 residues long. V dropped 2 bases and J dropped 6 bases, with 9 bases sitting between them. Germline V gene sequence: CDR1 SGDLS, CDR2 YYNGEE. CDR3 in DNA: TGTGCCAGCAGCGTCACAGACACTAATTCACCCCTCCACTTT. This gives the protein CASSVTDTNSPLHF.

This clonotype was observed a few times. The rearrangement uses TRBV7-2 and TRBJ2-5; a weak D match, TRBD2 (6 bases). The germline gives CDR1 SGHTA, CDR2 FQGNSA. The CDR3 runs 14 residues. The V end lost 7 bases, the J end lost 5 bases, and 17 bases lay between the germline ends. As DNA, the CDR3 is TGTGCCAGCAAATCACAGGCGGGGACGGAGACCCAGTACTTC. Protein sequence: CASKSQAGTETQYF.

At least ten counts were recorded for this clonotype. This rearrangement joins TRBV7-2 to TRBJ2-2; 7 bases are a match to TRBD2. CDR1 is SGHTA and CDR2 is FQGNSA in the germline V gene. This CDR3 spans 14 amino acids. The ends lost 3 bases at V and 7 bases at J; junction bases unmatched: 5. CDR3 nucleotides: TGTGCCAGCAGCTTGGGACTAATCGGCGGGGAGCTGTTTTTT. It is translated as CASSLGLIGGELFF.

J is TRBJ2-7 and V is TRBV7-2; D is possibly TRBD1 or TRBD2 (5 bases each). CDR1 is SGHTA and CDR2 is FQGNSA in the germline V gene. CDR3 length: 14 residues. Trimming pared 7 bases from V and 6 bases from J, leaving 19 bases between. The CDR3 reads CASNTDGLGGEQYF. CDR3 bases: TGTGCCAGCAACACGGACGGCCTTGGGGGCGAGCAGTACTTC.

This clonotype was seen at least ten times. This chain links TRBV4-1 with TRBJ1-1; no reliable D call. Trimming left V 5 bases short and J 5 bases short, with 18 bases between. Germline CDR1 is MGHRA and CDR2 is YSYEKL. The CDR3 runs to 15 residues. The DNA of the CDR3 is TGCGCCAGCAGCAGAACGGGTAGGTCTTGGACTGAAGCTTTCTTT. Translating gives CASSRTGRSWTEAFF.

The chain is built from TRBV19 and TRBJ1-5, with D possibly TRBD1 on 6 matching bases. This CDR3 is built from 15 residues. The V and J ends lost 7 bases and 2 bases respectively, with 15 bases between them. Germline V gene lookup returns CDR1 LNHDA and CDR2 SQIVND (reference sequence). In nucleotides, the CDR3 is TGTGCCAGTACCCTACGGGCAGGGGGCAATCAGCCCCAGCATTTT. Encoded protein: CASTLRAGGNQPQHF.

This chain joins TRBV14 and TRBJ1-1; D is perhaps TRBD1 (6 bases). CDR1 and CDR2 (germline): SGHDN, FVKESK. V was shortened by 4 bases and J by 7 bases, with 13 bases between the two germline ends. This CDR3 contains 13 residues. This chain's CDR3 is CASSPTKGGEAFF. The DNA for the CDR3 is TGTGCCAGCAGCCCGACGAAGGGGGGTGAAGCTTTCTTT. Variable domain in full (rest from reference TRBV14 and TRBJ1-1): EAGVTQFPSHSVIEKGQTVTLRCDPISGHDNLYWYRRVMGKEIKFLLHFVKESKQDESGMPNNRFLAERTGGTYSTLKVQPAELEDSGVYFCASSPTKGGEAFFGQGTRLTVV.

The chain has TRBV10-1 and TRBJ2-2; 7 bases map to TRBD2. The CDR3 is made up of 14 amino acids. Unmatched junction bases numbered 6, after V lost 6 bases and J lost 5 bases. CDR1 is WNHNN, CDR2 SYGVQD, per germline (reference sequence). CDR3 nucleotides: TGCGCCAGCAGCTATACCGGGGGGACCGGGGAGCTGTTTTTT. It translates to CASSYTGGTGELFF.

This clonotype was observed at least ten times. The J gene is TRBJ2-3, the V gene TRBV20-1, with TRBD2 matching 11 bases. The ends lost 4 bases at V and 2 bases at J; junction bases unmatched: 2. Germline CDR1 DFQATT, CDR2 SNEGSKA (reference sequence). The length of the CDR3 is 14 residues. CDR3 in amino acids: CSAMGLAATDTQYF. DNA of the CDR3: TGCAGTGCTATGGGACTAGCGGCCACAGATACGCAGTATTTT.

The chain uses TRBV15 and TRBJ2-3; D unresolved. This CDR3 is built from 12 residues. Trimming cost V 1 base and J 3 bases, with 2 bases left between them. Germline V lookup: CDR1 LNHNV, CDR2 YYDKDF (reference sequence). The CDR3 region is CATSRGTDTQYF. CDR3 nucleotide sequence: TGTGCCACCAGCAGAGGTACAGATACGCAGTATTTT.